This T cell receptor (beta chain) stems from a study of shared clonotypes between healthy human individuals. General study results and limits: Researchers found naive subsets generally carried larger estimated richness than memory subsets.

As to this clone: Its antigen is as yet unknown.

Naivety among CD8 cells was defined by CD45RO negativity and positive CCR7 selection, thereby excluding terminally differentiated effector memory CD45RA+ cells. This CDR3 is 16 amino acids long. V was clipped by 1 base and J by 5 bases, with 17 bases between them. Germline-derived CDR1 and CDR2 are SGHVS and FQNEAQ. In the original processing: Junction-only sequences without quality scores were provided by ImmunoSEQ, so filtering was different. The repertoire was sequenced with immunoSEQ multiplex PCR; TCRdb's copy has only in-frame clones and lacks some. V, J and clone size derive from that table, while D and trimming were established from the DNA sequence. The sample includes hundreds of thousands of clones, around 95% of them seen just once.

Sequencing was carried out using naive CD8+ T cells sorted from blood. The clonotype was recovered from a woman aged 25 to 39 in good health. The V and J genes are TRBV7-8 and TRBJ2-5, with D maybe TRBD2 (6 bases). DNA for the CDR3: TGTGCCAGCAGCTTAGGATTGACTAGGAGGCCGGAGACCCAGTACTTC. This sequence encodes CASSLGLTRRPETQYF. Based on the CDR3 plus reference TRBV7-8 and TRBJ2-5, the full variable domain is GAGVSQSPRYKVAKRGQDVALRCDPISGHVSLFWYQQALGQGPEFLTYFQNEAQLDKSGLPSDRFFAERPEGSVSTLKIQRTQQEDSAVYLCASSLGLTRRPETQYFGPGTRLLVL.